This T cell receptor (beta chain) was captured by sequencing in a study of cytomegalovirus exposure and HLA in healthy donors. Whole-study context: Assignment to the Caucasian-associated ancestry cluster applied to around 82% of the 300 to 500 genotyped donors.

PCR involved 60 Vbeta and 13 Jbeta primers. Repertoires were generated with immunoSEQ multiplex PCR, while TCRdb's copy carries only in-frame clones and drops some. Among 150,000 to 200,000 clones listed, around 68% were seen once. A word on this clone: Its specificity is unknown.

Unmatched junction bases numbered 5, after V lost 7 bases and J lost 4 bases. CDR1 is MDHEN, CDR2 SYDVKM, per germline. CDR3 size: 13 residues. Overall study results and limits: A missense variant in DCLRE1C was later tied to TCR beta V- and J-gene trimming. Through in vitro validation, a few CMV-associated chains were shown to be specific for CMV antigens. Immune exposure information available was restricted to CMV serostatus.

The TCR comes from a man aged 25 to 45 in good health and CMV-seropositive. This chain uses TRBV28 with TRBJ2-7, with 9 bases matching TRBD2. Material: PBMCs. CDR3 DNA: TGTGCCAGCAAGGGACTAGCAATATACGAGCAGTACTTC. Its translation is CASKGLAIYEQYF.